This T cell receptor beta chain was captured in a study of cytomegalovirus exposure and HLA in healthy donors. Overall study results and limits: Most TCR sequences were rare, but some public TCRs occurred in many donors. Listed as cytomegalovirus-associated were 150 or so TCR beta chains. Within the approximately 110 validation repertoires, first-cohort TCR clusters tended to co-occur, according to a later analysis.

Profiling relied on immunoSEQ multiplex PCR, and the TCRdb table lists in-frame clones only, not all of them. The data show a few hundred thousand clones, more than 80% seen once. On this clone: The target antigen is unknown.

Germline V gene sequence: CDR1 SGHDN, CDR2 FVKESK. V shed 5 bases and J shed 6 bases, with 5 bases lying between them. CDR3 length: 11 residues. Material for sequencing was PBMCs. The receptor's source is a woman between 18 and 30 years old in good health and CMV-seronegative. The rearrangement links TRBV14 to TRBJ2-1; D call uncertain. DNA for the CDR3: TGTGCCAGCAGCTTCTCCAATGAGCAGTTCTTC. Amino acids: CASSFSNEQFF. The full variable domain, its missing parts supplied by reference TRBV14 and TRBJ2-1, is EAGVTQFPSHSVIEKGQTVTLRCDPISGHDNLYWYRRVMGKEIKFLLHFVKESKQDESGMPNNRFLAERTGGTYSTLKVQPAELEDSGVYFCASSFSNEQFFGPGTRLTVL.